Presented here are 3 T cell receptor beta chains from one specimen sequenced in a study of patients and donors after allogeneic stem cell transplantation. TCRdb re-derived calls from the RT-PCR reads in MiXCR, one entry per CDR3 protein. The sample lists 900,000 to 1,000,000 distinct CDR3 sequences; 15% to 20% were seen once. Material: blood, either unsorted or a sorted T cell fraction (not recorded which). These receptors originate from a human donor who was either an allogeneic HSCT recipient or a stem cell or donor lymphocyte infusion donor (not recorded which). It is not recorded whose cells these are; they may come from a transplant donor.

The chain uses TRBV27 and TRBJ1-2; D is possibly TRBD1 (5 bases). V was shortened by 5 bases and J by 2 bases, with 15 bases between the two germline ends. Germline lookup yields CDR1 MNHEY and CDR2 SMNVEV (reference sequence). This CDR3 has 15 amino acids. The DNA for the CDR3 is TGTGCCAGCAGTCTAATGATGGGGGTCAACTATGGCTACACCTTC. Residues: CASSLMMGVNYGYTF.

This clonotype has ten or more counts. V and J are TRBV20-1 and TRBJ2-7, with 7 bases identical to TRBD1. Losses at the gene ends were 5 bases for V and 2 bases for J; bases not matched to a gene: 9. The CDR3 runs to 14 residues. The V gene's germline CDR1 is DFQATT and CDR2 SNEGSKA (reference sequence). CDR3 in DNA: TGCAGTGCTGGGATATTACAGGGGCCCTACGAGCAGTACTTC. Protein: CSAGILQGPYEQYF.

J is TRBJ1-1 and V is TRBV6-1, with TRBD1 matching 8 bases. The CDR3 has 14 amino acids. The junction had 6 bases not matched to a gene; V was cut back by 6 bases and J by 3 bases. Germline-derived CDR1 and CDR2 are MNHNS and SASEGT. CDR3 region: CASRSGQGHTEAFF. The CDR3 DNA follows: TGTGCCAGCAGGTCCGGACAGGGTCACACTGAAGCTTTCTTT.